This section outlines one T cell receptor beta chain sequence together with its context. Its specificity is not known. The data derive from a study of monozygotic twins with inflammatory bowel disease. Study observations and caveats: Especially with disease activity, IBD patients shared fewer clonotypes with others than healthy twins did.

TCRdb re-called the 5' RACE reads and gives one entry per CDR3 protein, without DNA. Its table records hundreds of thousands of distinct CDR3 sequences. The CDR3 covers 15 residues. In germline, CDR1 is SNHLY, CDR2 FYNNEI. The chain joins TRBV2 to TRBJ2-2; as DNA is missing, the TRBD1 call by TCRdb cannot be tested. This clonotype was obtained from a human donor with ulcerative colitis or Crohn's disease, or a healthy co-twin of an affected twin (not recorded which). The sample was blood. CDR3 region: CASIPGQGGTGELFF.